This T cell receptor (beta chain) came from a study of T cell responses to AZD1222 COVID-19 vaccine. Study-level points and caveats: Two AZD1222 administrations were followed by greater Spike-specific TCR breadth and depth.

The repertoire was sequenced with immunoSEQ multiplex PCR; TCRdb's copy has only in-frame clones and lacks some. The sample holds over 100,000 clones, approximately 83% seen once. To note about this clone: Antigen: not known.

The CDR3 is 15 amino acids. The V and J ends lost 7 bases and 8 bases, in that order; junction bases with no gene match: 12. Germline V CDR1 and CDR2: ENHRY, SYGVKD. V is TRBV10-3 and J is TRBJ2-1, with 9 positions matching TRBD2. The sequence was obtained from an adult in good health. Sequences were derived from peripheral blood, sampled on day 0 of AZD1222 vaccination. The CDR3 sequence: CAITPRQGGGDEQFF. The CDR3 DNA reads TGTGCCATCACCCCCCGACAGGGCGGGGGGGATGAGCAGTTCTTC.